One sample yielded the 2 T cell receptor beta chains listed below, sequenced in a study of Ad26.COV2.S vaccination and SARS-CoV-2 variants. Treatment defined: about 20 received Ad26.COV2.S at low or high dose, single or two shots; 5 received placebo; per-sample allocation not given. All samples were drawn on day 63, counting from the first vaccine or placebo injection. Profiled with immunoSEQ multiplex PCR; TCRdb holds only in-frame clones, not every one. The sample carries 350,000 to 400,000 clones, approximately 86% recorded once. Sequences were derived from peripheral blood, sampled in a trial of Ad26.COV2.S vaccine versus placebo. These receptors all come from a person aged 18-65 years who received the Ad26.COV2.S COVID-19 vaccine or a placebo.

The J gene is TRBJ1-2, the V gene TRBV27; D is possibly TRBD1 (5 bases). In germline, CDR1 is MNHEY, CDR2 SMNVEV (reference sequence). V was cut by 3 bases and J by 3 bases, with 8 bases left in between. This CDR3 comprises 13 residues. CDR3 nucleotides: TGTGCCAGCAGTTTCACAGGATACTATGGCTACACCTTC. This encodes CASSFTGYYGYTF.

The V call is TRBV5-4, the J call TRBJ1-2; D is unclear. Trimming removed 2 bases from V and 5 bases from J, with 7 bases in between. CDR3 length: 12 residues. Germline assignment: CDR1 SGHNT and CDR2 YYREEE (reference sequence). CDR3 sequence (DNA): TGTGCCAGCAGCTTAAATGGGTATGGCTACACCTTC. Amino acid sequence: CASSLNGYGYTF.